These 5 T cell receptor beta chains originate from one sample sequenced in a study of cytomegalovirus exposure and HLA in healthy donors. Primers: 60 Vbeta forward and 13 Jbeta reverse. Only in-frame clones appear in the TCRdb table, and some are missing; sequencing was by immunoSEQ multiplex PCR. The table records 210,000 or so clones, under 90% of them present only once. The sample was PBMCs. These receptor sequences come from a human donor in good health.

The chain joins TRBV27 to TRBJ2-1; TRBD1 is a possible D gene (5 bases). The CDR3 sequence is 15 residues long. Germline CDR1 and CDR2: MNHEY and SMNVEV (reference sequence). Trimming cost V 2 bases and J 0 bases, with 8 bases left between them. The CDR3 bases are TGTGCCAGCAGTTTAGGTGACAGCTCCTACAATGAGCAGTTCTTC. This encodes CASSLGDSSYNEQFF.

The chain recombines TRBV27 with TRBJ1-5, with 7 bases lining up with TRBD1. V gave up 6 bases and J gave up 2 bases; unmatched junction bases: 7. This CDR3 has 15 amino acids. Germline CDR1 MNHEY, CDR2 SMNVEV (reference sequence). CDR3 nucleotide sequence: TGTGCCAGCAGGTTACGACAGGGCGGCAATCAGCCCCAGCATTTT. Its protein is CASRLRQGGNQPQHF.

The J gene is TRBJ1-2, the V gene TRBV29-1, with a weak D call TRBD1 (5 bases). The V and J ends lost 7 bases and 4 bases respectively, with 16 bases between them. Germline V gives CDR1 SQVTM, CDR2 ANQGSEA. CDR3 length equals 13 residues. For the CDR3, the DNA is TGCAGCGCCACAGAGTGGGGCCCCTATGGCTACACCTTC. Translation gives CSATEWGPYGYTF.

The chain carries TRBV5-1 and TRBJ1-5, with D maybe TRBD1 (5 bases). Per the germline V gene, CDR1 is SGHRS and CDR2 is YFSETQ. The CDR3 is made up of 14 amino acids. The V and J ends lost 3 bases and 5 bases respectively, with 12 bases between them. DNA for the CDR3: TGCGCCAGCAGCTGGGGGGGAACGCATCAGCCCCAGCATTTT. Its protein is CASSWGGTHQPQHF.

The chain joins TRBV9 to TRBJ1-2; D perhaps matches TRBD1 (5 bases). This CDR3 contains 12 residues. In germline, CDR1 is SGDLS, CDR2 YYNGEE. The germline V and J ends were trimmed by 0 bases and 7 bases, with 7 bases remaining between them. The CDR3, as DNA: TGTGCCAGCAGCGTAGTGGGGGGTGGCTACACCTTC. Translated: CASSVVGGGYTF.